The 13 T cell receptor beta chains below all came from one sample that was sequenced in a study of blood T cells in healthy people across ages. A second about 6 to 11 cycle PCR used barcoded and J-beta primers. TCRdb itself ran the 5' RACE reads through MiXCR, one entry per CDR3 protein. This table holds fewer than 2,000,000 distinct CDR3 sequences, more than 35% found once. The specimen sequenced was blood. The receptor source for this set is a human donor in good health.

This clonotype has more than one count but fewer than ten. This chain links TRBV18 with TRBJ2-1; 8 positions match TRBD2. The CDR3 runs 15 residues. Germline lookup yields CDR1 KGHSH and CDR2 LQKENI. J was trimmed by 8 bases and V by 1 base; bases with no gene match: 7. The CDR3 reads CASSPLRGGLDEQFF. DNA for the CDR3: TGTGCCAGCTCACCACTACGGGGGGGCCTCGATGAGCAGTTCTTC.

This clonotype showed up just a few times. J is TRBJ2-5 and V is TRBV28; TRBD1 agrees at 8 bases. V shed 6 bases and J 3 bases; nucleotides not matched to a gene: 6. CDR3 length equals 14 residues. The germline CDR1 and CDR2 sequences are MDHEN and SYDVKM. DNA for the CDR3: TGTGCCAGCAGGATAATACAGGGGGAAGAGACCCAGTACTTC. This gives the protein CASRIIQGEETQYF.

This clonotype occurred many times. The chain joins TRBV7-2 to TRBJ2-7; D perhaps matches TRBD2 (5 bases). This CDR3 has 12 amino acids. CDR1 and CDR2 (germline): SGHTA, FQGNSA. Trimming took off 5 bases at V and 2 bases at J, with 7 bases between the two ends. The CDR3 region has the DNA TGTGCCAGCAGCCACGGGACCTACGAGCAGTACTTC. Translating gives CASSHGTYEQYF.

V usage is TRBV7-2 and J usage is TRBJ2-7; D may match TRBD1 or TRBD2 (5 bases each). Trimming took 4 bases from V and 1 from J, leaving 20 bases between them. The CDR3 covers 17 residues. The germline CDR1 and CDR2 sequences are SGHTA and FQGNSA. The CDR3 protein is CASSSLSTGRFSYEQYF. Written as DNA, the CDR3 is TGTGCCAGCAGCTCTCTATCGACGGGGCGATTTTCCTACGAGCAGTACTTC.

The CDR3 spells CSARAPYGQGHSNQPQHF. The CDR3 bases are TGCAGTGCTAGAGCCCCCTACGGCCAGGGCCATAGCAATCAGCCCCAGCATTTT. The rearrangement joins TRBV20-1 to TRBJ1-5, with a possible D match to TRBD1 (5 bases). V was cut by 1 base and J by 0 bases, with 19 bases left in between. Germline V gene sequence: CDR1 DFQATT, CDR2 SNEGSKA (reference sequence). This CDR3 comprises 18 residues.

This rearrangement joins TRBV20-1 to TRBJ2-1; D gene uncertain. With 0 bases removed from V and 1 base from J, the gap between germline ends came to 10 bases. Germline CDR1 and CDR2: DFQATT and SNEGSKA (reference sequence). This CDR3 comprises 15 residues. CDR3 residues: CSARDLLLSYNEQFF. CDR3 nucleotides: TGCAGTGCTAGAGATCTGCTGCTATCCTACAATGAGCAGTTCTTC.

In the case of this clonotype: One end of the junction fails to match germline, which may point to a read error. The gene calls are TRBV12-3 or TRBV12-4 and TRBJ2-3, with no clear D. This CDR3 region has 15 residues. The CDR3 spells CASSFMGKRADAQYF. CDR3 coding DNA: TGTGCCAGCAGTTTTATGGGTAAACGAGCAGATGCGCAGTATTTT.

V is TRBV12-3 or TRBV12-4 and J is TRBJ1-2, with a weak D call TRBD1 (5 bases). The CDR3 has 14 residues. V was shortened by 0 bases and J by 5 bases, with 10 bases between the two germline ends. CDR3 DNA sequence: TGTGCCAGCAGTTTAGCGCAGGGAATATATGGCTACACCTTC. It encodes CASSLAQGIYGYTF.

Only a few counts were recorded for this clonotype. The rearrangement joins TRBV25-1 to TRBJ2-7; TRBD2 is a possible D gene (5 bases). Per the germline V gene, CDR1 is MGHDK and CDR2 is SYGVNS. V lost 5 bases and J lost 0, with 11 bases in between. The CDR3 loop spans 14 amino acids. The CDR3 loop is CASSPPGLSYEQYF. For the CDR3, the DNA is TGTGCCAGCAGTCCACCCGGACTCTCCTACGAGCAGTACTTC.

The rearrangement uses TRBV27 and TRBJ2-7; D uncertain. Germline V gives CDR1 MNHEY, CDR2 SMNVEV (reference sequence). CDR3 size: 14 residues. Trimming removed 5 bases from V and 6 bases from J, with 17 bases in between. The CDR3 sequence is CASSPTALVGEQYF. Here the CDR3 DNA reads TGTGCCAGCAGTCCGACGGCCCTGGTGGGCGAGCAGTACTTC.

The V call is TRBV20-1, the J call TRBJ2-3; 7 nucleotides line up with TRBD2. The germline V gene has CDR1 DFQATT and CDR2 SNEGSKA (reference sequence). The CDR3 runs 14 residues. J was trimmed by 6 bases and V by 1 base; bases with no gene match: 7. The DNA for the CDR3 is TGCAGTGCTAGAGGGATGGGGGGGGTTGATACGCAGTATTTT. Translated: CSARGMGGVDTQYF.

The chain joins TRBV4-3 to TRBJ1-6; tentatively, D is TRBD1 (5 bases). V was trimmed by 0 bases and J by 13 bases, leaving 19 bases between them. The CDR3 sequence is 16 residues long. Germline CDR1 reads LGHNA; CDR2 reads YSLEER. The CDR3 DNA reads TGCGCCAGCAGCCAAGACCTGGCACAACCCGGGGCGCCCCTCCACTTT. It codes for CASSQDLAQPGAPLHF.

The chain is built from TRBV7-6 and TRBJ2-5; the D gene is possibly TRBD2 (5 bases). Trimming took 5 bases from V and 2 from J, leaving 12 bases between them. The CDR3 runs to 14 residues. Germline V gene data show CDR1 as SGHVS and CDR2 as FNYEAQ. CDR3 loop: CASSPPERQETQYF. The CDR3 coding sequence is TGTGCCAGCAGCCCCCCGGAGCGGCAAGAGACCCAGTACTTC.